This is a list of T cell receptor beta chains from one sample in a study of T cell repertoires in cytomegalovirus infection. TCRdb re-called the reads with MiXCR, one entry per CDR3 protein. The table shows over 450,000 distinct CDR3 sequences, with about 11% occurring only once. Sequencing was done on a sample of PBMCs. Receptors were obtained from a human donor in good health (CMV status not recorded). Some clones in this sample may be carry-over from other donors' samples. Each CDR3 is given with its conserved first and last residue. The D gene is left open where the match is weak. Only some rows state a clone size, as once, few, many or a class for expanded clones.

TGTGCCAGCAGCTTGAGGGGGGGAGATACGCAGTATTTT	CASSLRGGDTQYF	TRBV7-2	TRBJ2-3	NA	many
TGTGCCAGCAGCTTATCTAACGGGAGGTCAAAGACCCAGTACTTC	CASSLSNGRSKTQYF	TRBV11-2	TRBJ2-5	TRBD2	many
TGTGCCAGCAGTGATTTCGGGGGGCTTAGAGAAATACTGTTTTTT	CASSDFGGLREILFF	TRBV25-1	TRBJ1-4	NA	once
TGTGCCAGCACCCTGGGACTAGTTCGAAAAGGTAACAATGAGCAGTTCTTC	CASTLGLVRKGNNEQFF	TRBV2	TRBJ2-1	TRBD2	NA
TGTGCCAGCAGAGTCGGGGGGCTCCGGGACAACGACTACGAGCAGTACTTC	CASRVGGLRDNDYEQYF	TRBV14	TRBJ2-7	NA	few
TGTGCCAGCAGCCAAGAAAGGGGGATTGGAAACACCATATATTTT	CASSQERGIGNTIYF	TRBV14	TRBJ1-3	NA	many
TGTGCCAGCAGCCCCGCGGGGACAGAGGACAATGAGCAGTTCTTC	CASSPAGTEDNEQFF	TRBV11-2	TRBJ2-1	NA	many
TGTGCCAGTAGTATTGGCAGAGAGTTTGAAGCTTTCTTT	CASSIGREFEAFF	TRBV19	TRBJ1-1	NA	few
TGTGCCAGCAGTTCCCGGGGGGTAGCCAAAAACATTCAGTACTTC	CASSSRGVAKNIQYF	TRBV12-3/TRBV12-4	TRBJ2-4	TRBD2	many
TGTCCCAGCAGTTTATTGGGGCTAAGAGAAAAACTGTTTTTT	CPSSLLGLREKLFF	TRBV6-5	TRBJ1-4	NA	NA
TGTGCCAGCACCCCCAGGGGCATTGCGTCTAATGAAAAACTGTTTTTT	CASTPRGIASNEKLFF	TRBV6-5	TRBJ1-4	NA	NA
TGCGCCAGCAGCGACAGAACAGATACGCAGTATTTT	CASSDRTDTQYF	TRBV5-1	TRBJ2-3	NA	NA
TGTGCCAGCAGCCCATACCCCGGCATTCAGTACTTC	CASSPYPGIQYF	TRBV7-8	TRBJ2-4	NA	many
TGTGCCTGGAGCGGGCAGGCTGAAGCTTTCTTT	CAWSGQAEAFF	TRBV30	TRBJ1-1	NA	NA
TGTGCCAGCAGTTTATTGAGGGTATCCTACGAGCAGTACTTC	CASSLLRVSYEQYF	TRBV28	TRBJ2-7	NA	many
TGTGCCAGTAGTAGAGCGGGACTAGCGGGACTCTATGAGCAGTTCTTC	CASSRAGLAGLYEQFF	TRBV19	TRBJ2-1	TRBD2	many
TGTGCCAGCAGTTTGATAGGGTCGGACGAGCAGTACTTC	CASSLIGSDEQYF	TRBV27	TRBJ2-7	NA	few
TGCAGCGTTGCAGGGGGCGGCTATGGCTACACCTTC	CSVAGGGYGYTF	TRBV29-1	TRBJ1-2	TRBD1	NA
TGTGCTAGCGAGGGTTCCCCGTACAGGGCTATGAACACTGAAGCTTTCTTT	CASEGSPYRAMNTEAFF	TRBV12-5	TRBJ1-1	NA	many
TGTGCCTTCCTACGGCGGGAAGGGGGGACCCAGTACTTC	CAFLRREGGTQYF	TRBV2	TRBJ2-5	NA	NA